The T cell receptor (beta chain) under discussion was sequenced for a study of glioma-infiltrating T cells after dendritic cell vaccination. Study overall: Dendritic cells derived from monocytes and pulsed with autologous tumor lysate formed the vaccine.

Overall study results and limits: Patients with more pretreatment TILs had longer time to progression and survival.

Blood PBMC samples: pre-vaccination, two weeks post third vaccination, and at tumor progression. This CDR3 has 14 amino acids. The germline V gene encodes CDR1 MNHEY and CDR2 SVGAGI. V was shortened by 6 bases and J by 7 bases, with 13 bases between the two germline ends. Some clones are missing from TCRdb's copy, which holds only in-frame ones; the method was immunoSEQ multiplex PCR. Among tens of thousands of clones listed, roughly 82% were seen once. A remark on this clone: No antigen is known for it. Other DNA sequences of this sample code for an identical CDR3.

This clonotype originated in a human donor with glioblastoma. The chain is built from TRBV6-5 and TRBJ1-6, with D unresolved. This sample comprised blood, obtained before dendritic cell vaccination. The CDR3 reads CASRMDGVNSPLHF. The CDR3 nucleotides are TGTGCCAGCAGGATGGACGGGGTCAATTCACCCCTCCACTTT.